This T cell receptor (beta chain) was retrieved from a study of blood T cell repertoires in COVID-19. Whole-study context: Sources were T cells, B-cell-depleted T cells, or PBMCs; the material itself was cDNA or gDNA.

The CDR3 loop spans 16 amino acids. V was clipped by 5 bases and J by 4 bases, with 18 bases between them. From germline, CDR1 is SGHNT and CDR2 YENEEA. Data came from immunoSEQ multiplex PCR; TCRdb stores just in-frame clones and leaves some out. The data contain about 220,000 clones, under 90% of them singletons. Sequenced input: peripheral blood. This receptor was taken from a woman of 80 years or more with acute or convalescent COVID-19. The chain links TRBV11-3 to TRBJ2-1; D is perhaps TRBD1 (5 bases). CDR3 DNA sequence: TGTGCCAGCAGCCGCCGAGCAGGGAACGTTTACAATGAGCAGTTCTTC. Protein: CASSRRAGNVYNEQFF.